The sample holds many counts of the clone carrying this T cell receptor beta chain. The target antigen is unknown. CDR1 DFQATT and CDR2 SNEGSKA come from the germline V gene (reference sequence). With V trimmed by 3 bases and J by 5 bases, 9 bases remained unmatched. This CDR3 contains 14 residues. Authors' methods: Differences in CDR3 between clinicopathological groups were drawn on to build a classifier intended to discriminate distant-metastatic papillary thyroid cancer patients. MiXCR was used by TCRdb to re-call the PCR reads. TCRdb, not the original authors, processed these V and J calls. Of about 33,000 clones listed, about 17% are singletons. Patients underwent thyroid surgery, and none had received any treatment before it. The sample is drawn from a study of metastatic and nonmetastatic thyroid tumors. On the study more broadly: Repertoires were compared across blood and tumor or nodule tissue from malignant and benign thyroid patients. Whole-study results and caveats: In both blood and tumor samples, TCR beta diversity was reported significantly higher for malignant than benign nodules.

Sequenced input: blood. The chain links TRBV20-1 to TRBJ2-7; 8 nucleotides align to TRBD1. This sequence was found in a female donor with papillary thyroid cancer or a benign thyroid nodule (not recorded which). Some clones in this sample may be carry-over from other donors' samples. Here the CDR3 DNA reads TGCAGTGCTAGTGGGGAGACAGGGGAACACGAGCAGTACTTC. Protein: CSASGETGEHEQYF.